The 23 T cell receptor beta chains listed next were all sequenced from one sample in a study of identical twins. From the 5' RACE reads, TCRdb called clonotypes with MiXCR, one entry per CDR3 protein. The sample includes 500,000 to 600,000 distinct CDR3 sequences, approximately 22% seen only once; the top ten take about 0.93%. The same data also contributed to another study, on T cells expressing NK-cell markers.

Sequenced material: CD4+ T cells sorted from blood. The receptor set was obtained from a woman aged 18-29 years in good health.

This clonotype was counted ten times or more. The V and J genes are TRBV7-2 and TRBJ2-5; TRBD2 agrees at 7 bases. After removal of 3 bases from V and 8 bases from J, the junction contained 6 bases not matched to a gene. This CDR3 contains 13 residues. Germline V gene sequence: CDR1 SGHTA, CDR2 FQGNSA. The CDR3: CASSLGREGTQYF. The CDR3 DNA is TGTGCCAGCAGCTTGGGCAGGGAGGGAACCCAGTACTTC.

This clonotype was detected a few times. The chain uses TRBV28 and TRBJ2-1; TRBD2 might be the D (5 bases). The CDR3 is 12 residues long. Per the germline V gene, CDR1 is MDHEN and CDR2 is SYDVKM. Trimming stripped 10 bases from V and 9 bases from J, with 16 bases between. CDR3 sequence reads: CATRADYAEQFF. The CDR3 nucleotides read TGTGCCACCCGGGCCGACTATGCTGAGCAGTTCTTC.

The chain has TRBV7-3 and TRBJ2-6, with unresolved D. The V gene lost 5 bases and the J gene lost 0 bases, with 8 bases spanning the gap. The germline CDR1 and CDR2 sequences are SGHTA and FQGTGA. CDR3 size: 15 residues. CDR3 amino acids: CASSQQISGANVLTF. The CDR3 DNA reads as TGTGCCAGCAGCCAACAGATCTCTGGGGCCAACGTCCTGACTTTC.

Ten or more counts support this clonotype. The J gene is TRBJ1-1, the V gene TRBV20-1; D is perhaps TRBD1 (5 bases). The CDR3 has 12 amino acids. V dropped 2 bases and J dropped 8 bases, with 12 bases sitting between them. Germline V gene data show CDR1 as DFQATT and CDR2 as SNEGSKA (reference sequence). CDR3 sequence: CSARPQGTEAFF. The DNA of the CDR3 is TGCAGTGCTAGACCTCAAGGGACGGAAGCTTTCTTT.

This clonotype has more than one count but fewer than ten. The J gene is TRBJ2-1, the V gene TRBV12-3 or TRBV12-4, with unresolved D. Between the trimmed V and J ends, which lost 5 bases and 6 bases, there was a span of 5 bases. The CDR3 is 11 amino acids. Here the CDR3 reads CASSTANEQFF. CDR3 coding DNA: TGTGCCAGCAGTACGGCCAATGAGCAGTTCTTC.

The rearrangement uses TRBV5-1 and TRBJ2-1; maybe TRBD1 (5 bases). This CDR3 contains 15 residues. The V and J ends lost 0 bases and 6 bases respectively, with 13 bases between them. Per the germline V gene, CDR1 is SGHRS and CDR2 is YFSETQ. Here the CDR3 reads CASSLGGRVFNEQFF. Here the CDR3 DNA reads TGCGCCAGCAGCTTGGGGGGCCGGGTCTTCAATGAGCAGTTCTTC.

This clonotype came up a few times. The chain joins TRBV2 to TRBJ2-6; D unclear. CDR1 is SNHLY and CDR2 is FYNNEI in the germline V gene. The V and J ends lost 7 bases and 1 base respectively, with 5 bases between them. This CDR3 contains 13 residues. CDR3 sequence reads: CASNPSGANVLTF. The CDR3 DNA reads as TGTGCCAGCAACCCTTCTGGGGCCAACGTCCTGACTTTC.

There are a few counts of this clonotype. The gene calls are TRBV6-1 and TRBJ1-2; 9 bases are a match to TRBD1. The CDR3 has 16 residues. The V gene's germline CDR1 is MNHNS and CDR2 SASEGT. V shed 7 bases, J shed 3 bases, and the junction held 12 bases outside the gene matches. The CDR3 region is CASTEEGTGLYYGYTF. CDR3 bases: TGTGCCAGCACCGAGGAGGGGACAGGGTTATACTATGGCTACACCTTC.

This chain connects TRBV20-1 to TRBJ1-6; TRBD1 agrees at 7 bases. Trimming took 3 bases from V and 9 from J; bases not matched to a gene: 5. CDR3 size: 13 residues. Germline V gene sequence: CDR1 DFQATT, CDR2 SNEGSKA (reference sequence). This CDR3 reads CSARQGVRSPLHF. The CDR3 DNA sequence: TGCAGTGCTAGGCAGGGGGTGCGTTCACCCCTCCACTTT.

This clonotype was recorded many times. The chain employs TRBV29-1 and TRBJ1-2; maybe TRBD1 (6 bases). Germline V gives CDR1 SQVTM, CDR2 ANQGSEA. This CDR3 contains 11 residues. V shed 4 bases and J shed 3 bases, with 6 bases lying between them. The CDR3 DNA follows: TGCAGCGTTGGACAGGACTATGGCTACACCTTC. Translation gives CSVGQDYGYTF.

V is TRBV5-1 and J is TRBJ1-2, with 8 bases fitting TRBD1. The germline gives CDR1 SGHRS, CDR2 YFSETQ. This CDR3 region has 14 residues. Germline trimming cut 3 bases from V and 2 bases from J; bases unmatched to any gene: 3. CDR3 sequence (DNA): TGCGCCAGCAGCTCGTGGACAGGGAACTATGGCTACACCTTC. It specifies CASSSWTGNYGYTF.

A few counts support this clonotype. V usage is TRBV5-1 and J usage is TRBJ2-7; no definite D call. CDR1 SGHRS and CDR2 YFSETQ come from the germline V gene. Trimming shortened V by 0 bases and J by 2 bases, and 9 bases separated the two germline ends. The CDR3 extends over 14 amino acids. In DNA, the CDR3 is TGCGCCAGCAGCTTGGAAGCCACAACCTACGAGCAGTACTTC. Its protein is CASSLEATTYEQYF.

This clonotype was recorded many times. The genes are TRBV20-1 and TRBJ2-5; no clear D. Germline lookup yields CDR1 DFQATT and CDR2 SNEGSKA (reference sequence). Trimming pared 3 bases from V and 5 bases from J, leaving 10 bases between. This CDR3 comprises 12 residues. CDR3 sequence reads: CSARMNSETQYF. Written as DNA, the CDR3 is TGCAGTGCTAGGATGAATTCGGAGACCCAGTACTTC.

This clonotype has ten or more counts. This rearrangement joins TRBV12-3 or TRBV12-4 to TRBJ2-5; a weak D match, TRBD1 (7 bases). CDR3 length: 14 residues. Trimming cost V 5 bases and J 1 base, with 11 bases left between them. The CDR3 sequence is CASSDREVQETQYF. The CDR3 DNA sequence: TGTGCCAGCAGTGACAGGGAGGTCCAAGAGACCCAGTACTTC.

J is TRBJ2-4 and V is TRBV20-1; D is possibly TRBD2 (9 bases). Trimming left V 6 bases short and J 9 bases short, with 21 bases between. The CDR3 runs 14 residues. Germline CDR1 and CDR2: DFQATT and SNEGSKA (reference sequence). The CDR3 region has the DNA TGCAGTGCACCACGACAGGGGCGGGGGGGCATTCAGTACTTC. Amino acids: CSAPRQGRGGIQYF.

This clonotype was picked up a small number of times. The CDR3 here is CASSRDRRGGQPQHF. CDR3 coding DNA: TGTGCCAGCAGTCGGGACAGGCGTGGGGGACAGCCCCAGCATTTT. This sequence joins TRBV2 and TRBJ1-5; 8 positions agree with TRBD1. J was trimmed by 7 bases and V by 5 bases; bases with no gene match: 10. The CDR3 spans 15 residues. The germline CDR1 and CDR2 sequences are SNHLY and FYNNEI.

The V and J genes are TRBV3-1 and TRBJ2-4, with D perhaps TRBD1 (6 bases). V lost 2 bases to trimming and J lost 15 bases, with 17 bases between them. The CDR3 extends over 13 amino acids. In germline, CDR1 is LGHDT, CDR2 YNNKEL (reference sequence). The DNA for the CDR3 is TGTGCCAGCAGCCAAATGCAGGGGTTAAATCTGTACTTC. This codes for CASSQMQGLNLYF.

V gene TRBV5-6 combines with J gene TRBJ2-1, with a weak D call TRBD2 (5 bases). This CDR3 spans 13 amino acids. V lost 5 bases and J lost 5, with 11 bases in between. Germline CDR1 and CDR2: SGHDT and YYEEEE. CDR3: CASRVDFNNEQFF. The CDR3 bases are TGTGCCAGCAGGGTGGACTTTAACAATGAGCAGTTCTTC.

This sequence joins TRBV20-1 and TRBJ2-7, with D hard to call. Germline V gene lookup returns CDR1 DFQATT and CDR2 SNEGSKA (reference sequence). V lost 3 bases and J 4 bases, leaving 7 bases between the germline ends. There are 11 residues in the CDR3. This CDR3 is CSASNWYEQYF. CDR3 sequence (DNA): TGCAGTGCTAGTAACTGGTACGAGCAGTACTTC.

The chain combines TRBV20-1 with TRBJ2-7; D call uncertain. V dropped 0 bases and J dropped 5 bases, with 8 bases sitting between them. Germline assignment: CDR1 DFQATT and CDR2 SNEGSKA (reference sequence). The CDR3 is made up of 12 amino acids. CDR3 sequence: CSARDHMNEQYF. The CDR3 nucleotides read TGCAGTGCTAGAGATCACATGAACGAGCAGTACTTC.

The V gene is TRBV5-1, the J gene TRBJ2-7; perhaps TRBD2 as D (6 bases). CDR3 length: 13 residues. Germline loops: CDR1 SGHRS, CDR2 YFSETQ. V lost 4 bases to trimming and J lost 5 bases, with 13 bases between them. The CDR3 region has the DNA TGCGCCAGCAGCGGCCGGGACTTCAACGAGCAGTACTTC. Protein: CASSGRDFNEQYF.

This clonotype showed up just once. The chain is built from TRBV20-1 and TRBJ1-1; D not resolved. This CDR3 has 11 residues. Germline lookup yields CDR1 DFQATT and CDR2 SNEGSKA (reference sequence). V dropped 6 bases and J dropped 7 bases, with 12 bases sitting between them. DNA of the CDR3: TGCAGTGCCGCTCGGGATATTGAAGCTTTCTTT. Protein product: CSAARDIEAFF.

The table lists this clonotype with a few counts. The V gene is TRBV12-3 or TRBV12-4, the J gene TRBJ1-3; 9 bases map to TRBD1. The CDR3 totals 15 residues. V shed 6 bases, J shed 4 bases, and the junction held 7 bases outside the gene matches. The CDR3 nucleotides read TGTGCCAGCAGGTCCACAGGGGGCAAGGGAAACACCATATATTTT. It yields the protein CASRSTGGKGNTIYF.